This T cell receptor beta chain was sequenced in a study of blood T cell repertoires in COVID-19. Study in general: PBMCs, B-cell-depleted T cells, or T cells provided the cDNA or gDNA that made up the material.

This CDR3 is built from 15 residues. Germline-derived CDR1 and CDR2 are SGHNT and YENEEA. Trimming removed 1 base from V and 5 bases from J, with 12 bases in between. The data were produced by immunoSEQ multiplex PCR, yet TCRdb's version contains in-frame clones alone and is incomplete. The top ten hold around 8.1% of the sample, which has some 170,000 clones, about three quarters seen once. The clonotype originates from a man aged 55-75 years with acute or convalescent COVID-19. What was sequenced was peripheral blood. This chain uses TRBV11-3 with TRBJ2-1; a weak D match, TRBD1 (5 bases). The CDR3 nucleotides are TGTGCCAGCAGCTTAGGAGACAGCGAGAACAATGAGCAGTTCTTC. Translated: CASSLGDSENNEQFF.